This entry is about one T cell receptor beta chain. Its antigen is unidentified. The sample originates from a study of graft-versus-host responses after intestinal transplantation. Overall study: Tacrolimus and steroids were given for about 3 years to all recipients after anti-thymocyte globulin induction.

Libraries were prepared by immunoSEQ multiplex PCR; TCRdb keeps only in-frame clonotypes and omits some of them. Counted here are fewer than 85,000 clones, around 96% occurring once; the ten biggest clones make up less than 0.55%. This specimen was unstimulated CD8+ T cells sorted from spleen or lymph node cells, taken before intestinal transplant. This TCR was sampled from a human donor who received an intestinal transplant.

The chain's CDR3 is CASSSAVLAHQETQYF. The CDR3 nucleotides are TGCGCCAGCAGCTCCGCAGTACTAGCGCACCAAGAGACCCAGTACTTC. The chain uses TRBV5-1 and TRBJ2-5; TRBD2 matches 7 bases. CDR3 size: 16 residues. The V and J ends lost 3 bases and 0 bases, in that order; junction bases with no gene match: 8. Per the germline V gene, CDR1 is SGHRS and CDR2 is YFSETQ.